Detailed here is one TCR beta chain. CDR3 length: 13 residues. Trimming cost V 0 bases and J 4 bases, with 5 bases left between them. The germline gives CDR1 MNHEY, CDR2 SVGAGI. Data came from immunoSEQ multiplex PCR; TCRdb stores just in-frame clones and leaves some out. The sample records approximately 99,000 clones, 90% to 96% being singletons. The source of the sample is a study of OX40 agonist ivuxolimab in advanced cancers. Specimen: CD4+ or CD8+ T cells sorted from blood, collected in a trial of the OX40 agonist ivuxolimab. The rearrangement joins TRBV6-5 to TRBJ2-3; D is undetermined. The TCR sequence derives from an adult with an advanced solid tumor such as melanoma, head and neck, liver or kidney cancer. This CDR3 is CASSYSTADTQYF. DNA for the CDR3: TGTGCCAGCAGTTACTCGACGGCAGATACGCAGTATTTT.